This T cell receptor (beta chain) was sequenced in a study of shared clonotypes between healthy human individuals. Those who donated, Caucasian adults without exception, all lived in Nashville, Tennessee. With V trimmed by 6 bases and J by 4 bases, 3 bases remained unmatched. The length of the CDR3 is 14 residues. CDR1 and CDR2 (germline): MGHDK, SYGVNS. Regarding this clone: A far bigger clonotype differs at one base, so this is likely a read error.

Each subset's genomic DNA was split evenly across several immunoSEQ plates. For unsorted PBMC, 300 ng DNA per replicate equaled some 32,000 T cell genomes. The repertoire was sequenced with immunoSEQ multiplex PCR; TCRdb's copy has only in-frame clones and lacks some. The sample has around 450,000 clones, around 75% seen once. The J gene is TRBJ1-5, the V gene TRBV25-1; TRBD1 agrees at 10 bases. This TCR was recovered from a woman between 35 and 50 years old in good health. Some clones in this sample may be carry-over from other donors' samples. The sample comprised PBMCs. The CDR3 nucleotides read TGTGCCAGCAGCCCGGGACAGGGGAATCAGCCCCAGCATTTT. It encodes CASSPGQGNQPQHF.